What follows are 22 T cell receptor beta chains derived from one specimen sequenced in a study of cytomegalovirus exposure and HLA in healthy donors. PCR involved 60 Vbeta and 13 Jbeta primers. Produced via immunoSEQ multiplex PCR; TCRdb's table is partial and in-frame only. The sample has about 130,000 clones, around 83% seen once. Sequenced: PBMCs. The origin of the receptors is a woman aged 25 to 39 in good health and CMV-seropositive.

The rearrangement links TRBV7-9 to TRBJ2-1; D possibly corresponds to TRBD2 (5 bases). V was clipped by 4 bases and J by 8 bases, with 15 bases between them. This CDR3 spans 14 amino acids. Germline CDR1 reads SEHNR; CDR2 reads FQNEAQ (reference sequence). CDR3 in amino acids: CASSSHDQRDEQFF. In DNA form, the CDR3 reads TGTGCCAGCAGCTCCCACGACCAGAGGGATGAGCAGTTCTTC.

The chain links TRBV28 to TRBJ1-2, with 7 bases aligning to TRBD1. V lost 1 base to trimming and J lost 0 bases; unmatched junction nucleotides: 2. The CDR3 runs to 15 residues. Germline V gene lookup returns CDR1 MDHEN and CDR2 SYDVKM. The CDR3 spells CASSLFGTANYGYTF. DNA for the CDR3: TGTGCCAGCAGTTTATTCGGGACAGCTAACTATGGCTACACCTTC.

This clone was found once. The rearrangement joins TRBV28 to TRBJ1-1; tentative D call: TRBD1 (5 bases). The ends were cut back, 4 bases at V and 1 base at J, with 13 bases in the middle. This CDR3 region has 15 residues. The germline V gene encodes CDR1 MDHEN and CDR2 SYDVKM. CDR3 nucleotides: TGTGCCAGCAGTTCCTATTGGGGCCCGAACACTGAAGCTTTCTTT. It specifies CASSSYWGPNTEAFF.

V gene TRBV5-1 combines with J gene TRBJ2-7, with a possible D match to TRBD1 (5 bases). Germline V gene lookup returns CDR1 SGHRS and CDR2 YFSETQ. This CDR3 has 14 amino acids. V gave up 4 bases and J gave up 2 bases, with 13 bases separating them. The CDR3 DNA sequence: TGCGCCAGCAGCCTGAGGACACCTCCCTACGAGCAGTACTTC. Its translation is CASSLRTPPYEQYF.

This chain links TRBV2 with TRBJ2-1; 12 nucleotides line up with TRBD2. The CDR3 has 16 amino acids. V shed 5 bases, J shed 3 bases, and the junction held 5 bases outside the gene matches. CDR1 and CDR2 from the germline V gene are SNHLY and FYNNEI. The CDR3, as DNA: TGTGCCAGCAGTCTCTCGACTAGCGGGGGCTACAATGAGCAGTTCTTC. Amino acids: CASSLSTSGGYNEQFF. Full variable domain (missing parts from reference TRBV2 and TRBJ2-1): EPEVTQTPSHQVTQMGQEVILRCVPISNHLYFYWYRQILGQKVEFLVSFYNNEISEKSEIFDDQFSVERPDGSNFTLKIRSTKLEDSAMYFCASSLSTSGGYNEQFFGPGTRLTVL.

The chain combines TRBV5-1 with TRBJ2-1; D gene unclear. This CDR3 comprises 17 residues. Deletions cut 0 bases from V and 0 bases from J, with 13 bases between. Germline CDR1 reads SGHRS; CDR2 reads YFSETQ. CDR3 region: CASSLGVTASSYNEQFF. DNA for the CDR3: TGCGCCAGCAGCTTGGGGGTTACGGCTAGCTCCTACAATGAGCAGTTCTTC.

The chain carries TRBV7-6 and TRBJ1-2, with 9 bases aligning to TRBD1. The CDR3 runs to 13 residues. Trimming took 5 bases from V and 8 from J; bases not matched to a gene: 6. Germline V CDR1 and CDR2: SGHVS, FNYEAQ. As DNA, the CDR3 is TGTGCCAGCAGCGTCGGGACAGGGTACGGCTACACCTTC. Protein: CASSVGTGYGYTF.

This chain uses TRBV5-1 with TRBJ1-6; 7 bases map to TRBD1. Trimming at V came to 4 bases and at J to 6 bases, leaving 7 bases not matched to a gene. The CDR3 loop spans 15 amino acids. Per germline, CDR1 SGHRS and CDR2 YFSETQ. CDR3 sequence: CASSPSGTVNSPLHF. CDR3 nucleotide sequence: TGCGCCAGCAGCCCCTCCGGGACAGTTAATTCACCCCTCCACTTT. The full variable domain, in which reference TRBV5-1 and TRBJ1-6 provide the parts outside the CDR3, is KAGVTQTPRYLIKTRGQQVTLSCSPISGHRSVSWYQQTPGQGLQFLFEYFSETQRNKGNFPGRFSGRQFSNSRSEMNVSTLELGDSALYLCASSPSGTVNSPLHFGNGTRLTVT.

This clone was seen just once. This sequence joins TRBV19 and TRBJ1-1; the D is unclear. Germline CDR1 reads LNHDA; CDR2 reads SQIVND (reference sequence). The CDR3 covers 14 residues. Trimming stripped 6 bases from V and 5 bases from J, with 16 bases between. CDR3 amino acids: CASRKQSQNTEAFF. The CDR3 region has the DNA TGTGCCAGTAGGAAACAATCCCAGAATACTGAAGCTTTCTTT.

The V call is TRBV7-9, the J call TRBJ1-4; D is unclear. V was pared by 1 base and J by 4 bases, with 10 bases between. In germline, CDR1 is SEHNR, CDR2 FQNEAQ (reference sequence). The CDR3 consists of 15 residues. The CDR3 DNA reads TGTGCCAGCAGCTTAGATGCCAGTTATAATGAAAAACTGTTTTTT. Its protein is CASSLDASYNEKLFF.

This clone has a handful of counts. V usage is TRBV5-1 and J usage is TRBJ1-2; possible D gene TRBD1, 5 bases. This CDR3 contains 13 residues. Germline V gives CDR1 SGHRS, CDR2 YFSETQ. Trimming removed 0 bases from V and 6 bases from J, with 9 bases in between. The chain's CDR3 is CASSLESGNGYTF. The DNA for the CDR3 is TGCGCCAGCAGCTTGGAATCAGGGAATGGCTACACCTTC.

This clone came up once. This chain links TRBV6-5 with TRBJ1-4; D is uncertain. The CDR3 runs to 13 residues. The V gene lost 3 bases and the J gene lost 8 bases, with 10 bases spanning the gap. Germline assignment: CDR1 MNHEY and CDR2 SVGAGI. In nucleotides, the CDR3 is TGTGCCAGCAGTTATCTCCGCGGGGAAAAACTGTTTTTT. Its translation: CASSYLRGEKLFF.

The rearrangement uses TRBV13 and TRBJ2-1; no clear D. The CDR3 totals 14 residues. V gave up 2 bases and J gave up 5 bases, with 10 bases separating them. Germline V gene data show CDR1 as PRHDT and CDR2 as FYEKMQ (reference sequence). The CDR3 nucleotides are TGTGCCAGCAGCTTAAAAGCGCGCCACAATGAGCAGTTCTTC. This encodes CASSLKARHNEQFF.

The V and J genes are TRBV20-1 and TRBJ1-2; tentatively, D is TRBD1 (5 bases). Trimming removed 1 base from V and 6 bases from J, with 6 bases in between. CDR3 length: 11 residues. CDR1 DFQATT and CDR2 SNEGSKA come from the germline V gene (reference sequence). This CDR3 reads CSARGGDGYTF. CDR3 coding DNA: TGCAGTGCTAGAGGGGGGGATGGCTACACCTTC.

The chain has TRBV5-5 and TRBJ2-7, with D possibly matching TRBD2 (6 bases). V was cut by 4 bases and J by 5 bases, with 16 bases left in between. The length of the CDR3 is 14 residues. In germline, CDR1 is SGHKS, CDR2 YYEKEE (reference sequence). The CDR3 loop reads CASSGGRERDEQYF. The CDR3 DNA follows: TGTGCCAGCAGCGGGGGTAGGGAGCGGGACGAGCAGTACTTC.

This clone was counted once. The chain employs TRBV19 and TRBJ1-4; a weak D match, TRBD1 (6 bases). Germline CDR1 reads LNHDA; CDR2 reads SQIVND (reference sequence). The V gene lost 0 bases and the J gene lost 4 bases, with 27 bases spanning the gap. The CDR3 is 21 amino acids. The CDR3 sequence is CASSIEGFSLLQGRDNEKLFF. The CDR3 DNA reads as TGTGCCAGTAGTATAGAAGGATTTAGCCTCCTCCAGGGGCGCGATAATGAAAAACTGTTTTTT.

The chain links TRBV6-1 to TRBJ2-7; TRBD1 agrees at 9 bases. The V segment lost 5 bases and the J segment 5 bases; nucleotides outside the gene matches: 10. Germline V gives CDR1 MNHNS, CDR2 SASEGT. This CDR3 contains 15 residues. The CDR3 nucleotides read TGTGCCAGCAGTCCCTGGGCGGGACAGGGCAACGAGCAGTACTTC. This gives the protein CASSPWAGQGNEQYF.

Note on this clone: Germline and junction disagree at one end, which may indicate a read error. CDR3 coding DNA: TGTTCCAGCAACCAATCTGGGACAGGGCGTTTCTTC. The encoded protein is CSSNQSGTGRFF. V usage is TRBV7-9 and J usage is TRBJ2-1, with TRBD1 matching 9 bases. There are 12 residues in the CDR3. Germline V CDR1 and CDR2: SEHNR, FQNEAQ (reference sequence).

This chain uses TRBV14 with TRBJ2-1; 8 positions agree with TRBD1. The CDR3 is 17 amino acids. J lost 4 bases, V lost 3 bases, and 11 bases had no gene match. Per germline, CDR1 SGHDN and CDR2 FVKESK. This chain's CDR3 is CASSHTQGGHLYNEQFF. DNA for the CDR3: TGTGCCAGCAGCCATACACAGGGGGGCCACCTATACAATGAGCAGTTCTTC.

V usage is TRBV13 and J usage is TRBJ1-2; 12 bases are a match to TRBD1. This CDR3 has 17 residues. The V gene's germline CDR1 is PRHDT and CDR2 FYEKMQ (reference sequence). V shed 4 bases and J 2 bases; nucleotides not matched to a gene: 8. CDR3 loop: CASSSLRDRGQNYGYTF. In nucleotides, the CDR3 is TGTGCCAGCAGCTCCCTCCGGGACAGGGGGCAGAACTATGGCTACACCTTC.

This rearrangement joins TRBV7-7 to TRBJ2-5, with D perhaps TRBD1 (6 bases). The CDR3 loop spans 13 amino acids. The ends were cut back, 4 bases at V and 1 base at J, with 7 bases in the middle. Germline-derived CDR1 and CDR2 are SSHAT and FNYEAQ (reference sequence). The CDR3: CASSWTAQETQYF. The CDR3, as DNA: TGTGCCAGCAGCTGGACAGCCCAAGAGACCCAGTACTTC.

This chain joins TRBV11-1 and TRBJ2-1; TRBD2 matches 8 bases. Germline V gene data show CDR1 as SGHAT and CDR2 as FQDESV (reference sequence). The CDR3 consists of 16 residues. Losses at the gene ends were 1 base for V and 7 bases for J; bases not matched to a gene: 9. The DNA of the CDR3 is TGTGCCAGCAGCTTAGTAAGCGGGAGTGACTTAAATGAGCAGTTCTTC. Translating it yields CASSLVSGSDLNEQFF.